This T cell receptor beta chain was identified in a study of control samples from healthy donors and cancer patients (dated by TCRdb to the early 2020s). A remark on this clone: The antigen it recognizes is unknown. Base-call qualities are not available, and no considerably larger clone is one nucleotide away.

The method behind the library was the immunoSEQ multiplex PCR assay. In its TCRdb copy, this immuneACCESS table keeps in-frame sequences only and misses some clones. Where compared with another copy, unresolved V genes explain less than half of these, and the others have no known cause. The sample table lists 170,000 or so clones, approximately 91% of them with a count of one. The ten largest clones take up 2% of the sample. Sequencing used blood. The TCR was taken from a middle-aged woman in good health.

The base sequence is TGCGCCAGCAGCCAACGAAGGGAGGCTTATGGCTACACCTTC. Its product reads: CASSQRREAYGYTF. This chain joins TRBV4-1 to TRBJ1-2, with no confident D gene call. CDR1 and CDR2 are read off the germline V gene as MGHRA and YSYEKL. Inclusive of the bounding cysteine and phenylalanine, the CDR3 is 14 residues long. Left in the record is the CDR3 DNA by itself, 42 bases read in frame from the first base. The trim is 2 bases for V and 5 bases for J, with a gap of 12 bases between the germline ends.